Here is one TCR beta chain with its context. Germline V lookup: CDR1 MNHNS, CDR2 SASEGT. The CDR3 consists of 15 residues. Trimming removed 2 bases at V and 7 bases at J, with 14 bases between. Generated by immunoSEQ multiplex PCR, the TCRdb table keeps only in-frame clones and is missing some. The table lists some 180,000 clones, 80% of them singletons. These data originate in a study of blood T cell repertoires in COVID-19. Overall study context: Spain, Italy and the United States supplied samples that represented acute and convalescent COVID-19.

Sequencing was done on a sample of peripheral blood. This chain connects TRBV6-1 to TRBJ1-4; no reliable D call. The TCR originated in a man between 60 and 70 years old with acute or convalescent COVID-19. CDR3: CASSEWRGKSEKLFF. In nucleotides, the CDR3 is TGTGCCAGCAGTGAATGGCGAGGGAAGAGTGAAAAACTGTTTTTT.